The rows below give T cell receptor beta chains drawn from one sample of a study of a mutant IDH1 vaccine in newly diagnosed glioma. Profiled with immunoSEQ multiplex PCR; TCRdb holds only in-frame clones, not every one. In the table there are tens of thousands of clones, about four fifths of which are singletons. The material sequenced was PBMCs, taken from a glioma patient treated with radiotherapy, temozolomide or both. The source is a man aged 50 to 60 with glioma. The CDR3 runs from the conserved cysteine through the conserved F or W. D genes are given only for firm matches. Some rows mark clone size as missing; the rest say once, few, many or name a class of expanded clone.

d_gene: TRBD1
abundance: NA
j_gene: TRBJ2-2
v_gene: TRBV5-4
CDR3aa: CASTPGTGSTGELFF
CDR3nt: TGTGCCAGCACCCCCGGGACAGGGTCCACCGGGGAGCTGTTTTTT

d_gene: NA
abundance: NA
j_gene: TRBJ2-7
v_gene: TRBV5-1
CDR3aa: CASSLLGSGSTYEQYF
CDR3nt: TGCGCCAGCAGCTTGTTGGGGTCCGGCTCTACCTACGAGCAGTACTTC

d_gene: TRBD1
abundance: NA
j_gene: TRBJ1-5
v_gene: TRBV7-2
CDR3aa: CASSLAQGGNQPQHF
CDR3nt: TGTGCCAGCAGCTTAGCCCAGGGGGGCAATCAGCCCCAGCATTTT

d_gene: TRBD1
abundance: NA
j_gene: TRBJ2-6
v_gene: TRBV7-9
CDR3aa: CASSRDRRSGANVLTF
CDR3nt: TGTGCCAGCAGCCGGGACAGGAGGTCTGGGGCCAACGTCCTGACTTTC

d_gene: NA
abundance: NA
j_gene: TRBJ2-7
v_gene: TRBV5-4
CDR3aa: CASSLGRLDYEQYF
CDR3nt: TGTGCCAGCAGCTTGGGGCGGCTAGACTACGAGCAGTACTTC

d_gene: NA
abundance: NA
j_gene: TRBJ2-2
v_gene: TRBV29-1
CDR3aa: CSVVLGYGELFF
CDR3nt: TGCAGCGTTGTACTAGGGTACGGGGAGCTGTTTTTT

d_gene: TRBD2
abundance: NA
j_gene: TRBJ2-5
v_gene: TRBV19
CDR3aa: CASSRTSGETQYF
CDR3nt: TGTGCCAGTAGTAGGACTAGCGGGGAGACCCAGTACTTC

d_gene: NA
abundance: NA
j_gene: TRBJ1-1
v_gene: TRBV2
CDR3aa: CASMDKNTEAFF
CDR3nt: TGTGCCAGCATGGATAAGAACACTGAAGCTTTCTTT

d_gene: NA
abundance: NA
j_gene: TRBJ2-6
v_gene: TRBV4-1
CDR3aa: CASSQGGGKGPGANVLTF
CDR3nt: TGCGCCAGCAGCCAAGGCGGGGGCAAGGGACCTGGGGCCAACGTCCTGACTTTC

d_gene: NA
abundance: few
j_gene: TRBJ1-1
v_gene: TRBV6-5
CDR3aa: CASRWTAMNTEAFF
CDR3nt: TGTGCCAGCAGATGGACAGCGATGAACACTGAAGCTTTCTTT

d_gene: TRBD2
abundance: NA
j_gene: TRBJ2-7
v_gene: TRBV19
CDR3aa: CASSPRGGSGVSRYF
CDR3nt: TGTGCCAGTAGTCCAAGGGGAGGGTCTGGGGTTAGTCGGTACTTC

d_gene: NA
abundance: NA
j_gene: TRBJ1-2
v_gene: TRBV29-1
CDR3aa: CSVEKGDTSYGYTF
CDR3nt: TGCAGCGTTGAGAAGGGGGACACATCCTATGGCTACACCTTC

d_gene: NA
abundance: NA
j_gene: TRBJ1-3
v_gene: TRBV30
CDR3aa: CAWRGKDTLGNTIYF
CDR3nt: TGTGCCTGGCGGGGGAAAGATACCCTTGGAAACACCATATATTTT

d_gene: NA
abundance: NA
j_gene: TRBJ1-1
v_gene: TRBV5-1
CDR3aa: CASSLWDMNTEAFF
CDR3nt: TGCGCCAGCAGCTTATGGGACATGAACACTGAAGCTTTCTTT

d_gene: NA
abundance: NA
j_gene: TRBJ2-5
v_gene: TRBV5-1
CDR3aa: CASSLVGGQETQYF
CDR3nt: TGCGCCAGCAGCTTAGTAGGGGGGCAGGAGACCCAGTACTTC

d_gene: NA
abundance: few
j_gene: TRBJ2-2
v_gene: TRBV10-3
CDR3aa: CATGGSGELFF
CDR3nt: TGTGCCACCGGAGGTTCCGGGGAGCTGTTTTTT

d_gene: TRBD1
abundance: NA
j_gene: TRBJ1-1
v_gene: TRBV19
CDR3aa: CASSRLDRVNTEAFF
CDR3nt: TGTGCCAGTAGTCGATTGGACAGGGTGAACACTGAAGCTTTCTTT

d_gene: NA
abundance: NA
j_gene: TRBJ2-1
v_gene: TRBV7-9
CDR3aa: CASGDSAVYNEQFF
CDR3nt: TGTGCCAGCGGGGACTCTGCCGTCTACAATGAGCAGTTCTTC

d_gene: NA
abundance: once
j_gene: TRBJ1-1
v_gene: TRBV7-3
CDR3aa: CASGTGGTEAFF
CDR3nt: TGTGCCAGCGGGACTGGGGGCACTGAAGCTTTCTTT

d_gene: NA
abundance: NA
j_gene: TRBJ1-4
v_gene: TRBV7-6
CDR3aa: CASSLGQSNEKLFF
CDR3nt: TGTGCCAGCAGCCTGGGACAAAGTAATGAAAAACTGTTTTTT

d_gene: NA
abundance: NA
j_gene: TRBJ2-1
v_gene: TRBV9
CDR3aa: CASSPQMIFSNEQFF
CDR3nt: TGTGCCAGCAGCCCCCAGATGATTTTTTCCAATGAGCAGTTCTTC

d_gene: NA
abundance: NA
j_gene: TRBJ1-2
v_gene: TRBV10-3
CDR3aa: CAISRENYGYTF
CDR3nt: TGTGCCATCAGCCGAGAAAACTATGGCTACACCTTC

d_gene: NA
abundance: NA
j_gene: TRBJ2-5
v_gene: TRBV9
CDR3aa: CASSVTDIAQAQYF
CDR3nt: TGTGCCAGCAGCGTAACGGACATAGCGCAGGCCCAGTACTTC

d_gene: NA
abundance: NA
j_gene: TRBJ2-7
v_gene: TRBV5-4
CDR3aa: CASSWGTAYEQYF
CDR3nt: TGTGCCAGCAGCTGGGGGACGGCCTACGAGCAGTACTTC

d_gene: NA
abundance: NA
j_gene: TRBJ1-2
v_gene: TRBV6-1
CDR3aa: CASSEAWTANYGYTF
CDR3nt: TGTGCCAGCAGTGAAGCATGGACAGCTAACTATGGCTACACCTTC

d_gene: TRBD2
abundance: NA
j_gene: TRBJ2-5
v_gene: TRBV9
CDR3aa: CASSRTSGGAETQYF
CDR3nt: TGTGCCAGCAGTCGGACTAGCGGGGGGGCGGAGACCCAGTACTTC

d_gene: TRBD2
abundance: NA
j_gene: TRBJ2-7
v_gene: TRBV5-6
CDR3aa: CASSTSGLAGFEQYF
CDR3nt: TGTGCCAGCAGCACCTCGGGACTAGCGGGGTTCGAGCAGTACTTC

d_gene: TRBD1
abundance: few
j_gene: TRBJ1-2
v_gene: TRBV18
CDR3aa: CASSPGVGGNGYTF
CDR3nt: TGTGCCAGCTCACCCGGTGTAGGGGGCAATGGCTACACCTTC

d_gene: NA
abundance: NA
j_gene: TRBJ2-3
v_gene: TRBV15
CDR3aa: CATSREGAVTDTQYF
CDR3nt: TGTGCCACCAGCAGAGAAGGGGCCGTCACAGATACGCAGTATTTT

d_gene: NA
abundance: NA
j_gene: TRBJ2-1
v_gene: TRBV9
CDR3aa: CASSVGGRGNEQFF
CDR3nt: TGTGCCAGCAGCGTAGGGGGTAGGGGGAATGAGCAGTTCTTC

d_gene: TRBD2
abundance: NA
j_gene: TRBJ2-1
v_gene: TRBV10-3
CDR3aa: CAVLAGGTYNEQFF
CDR3nt: TGTGCCGTACTAGCGGGGGGGACCTACAATGAGCAGTTCTTC

d_gene: NA
abundance: once
j_gene: TRBJ2-7
v_gene: TRBV27
CDR3aa: CASSLKGGAADSYEQYF
CDR3nt: TGTGCCAGCAGTTTAAAGGGCGGAGCGGCTGATTCCTACGAGCAGTACTTC